This T cell receptor beta chain comes out of a study of a mutant IDH1 vaccine in newly diagnosed glioma. Comments on this clone: Its antigen is not identified.

CDR3 length: 14 residues. Per germline, CDR1 SGHNT and CDR2 YYREEE (reference sequence). V dropped 6 bases and J dropped 2 bases, with 13 bases sitting between them. The repertoire was sequenced with immunoSEQ multiplex PCR; TCRdb's copy has only in-frame clones and lacks some. The sample yields roughly 60,000 clones, 74% seen once. Time point of the sample: week 35, safety follow-up. Each dose of the vaccine consisted of 300 ug of mutant IDH1 20-mer peptide, with topical imiquimod. This chain joins TRBV5-4 and TRBJ2-3; D uncertain. The receptor was isolated from a man aged 45-60 years with glioma. Here the sequenced sample was PBMCs, taken from a glioma patient whose treatment included an IDH1 peptide vaccine. CDR3 protein: CASNQDANTDTQYF. CDR3 bases: TGTGCCAGCAACCAAGACGCCAACACAGATACGCAGTATTTT.